Listed below are T cell receptor beta chains from one sample, sequenced in a study of T cell changes during pregnancy in multiple sclerosis. Only in-frame clones appear in the TCRdb table, and some are missing; sequencing was by immunoSEQ multiplex PCR. Here the sample spans fewer than 65,000 clones, about 90% being singletons. The sample in question was CD8+ T cells from peripheral blood mononuclear cells, obtained after pregnancy. Receptors originate from a female donor with multiple sclerosis, enrolled in a pregnancy study. CDR3s include the opening cysteine and the closing phenylalanine or tryptophan. The D gene is left open where the match is weak. Clone size is stated in some rows and not others, as once, few, many or a class when expanded.

size | D | J | V | CDR3 | DNA
- | TRBD2 | TRBJ2-5 | TRBV23-1 | CASSLTSGRETQYF | TGCGCCAGCAGTCTGACTAGCGGTCGAGAGACCCAGTACTTC
few | TRBD1 | TRBJ1-1 | TRBV6-5 | CASGETGLTEAFF | TGTGCCAGCGGAGAGACAGGGCTCACTGAAGCTTTCTTT
once | - | TRBJ2-7 | TRBV13 | CASSSYRDSYEQYF | TGTGCCAGCAGCTCGTACCGGGACTCCTACGAGCAGTACTTC
- | TRBD2 | TRBJ2-5 | TRBV14 | CASSPGLAGETYQETQYF | TGTGCCAGCAGCCCGGGACTAGCGGGGGAAACGTACCAAGAGACCCAGTACTTC
- | - | TRBJ1-3 | TRBV2 | CASSKGHPSGNTIYF | TGTGCCAGCAGTAAGGGACACCCCTCTGGAAACACCATATATTTT
- | TRBD2 | TRBJ2-1 | TRBV7-2 | CASSLDSGGAFEQFF | TGTGCCAGCAGCTTAGATAGCGGGGGGGCTTTTGAGCAGTTCTTC
- | - | TRBJ1-2 | TRBV28 | CASSGRGWDGYTF | TGTGCCAGCAGCGGGAGGGGGTGGGATGGCTACACCTTC
many | - | TRBJ2-2 | TRBV27 | CASSLLSGNTGELFF | TGTGCCAGCAGTCTACTTAGCGGGAACACCGGGGAGCTGTTTTTT
- | - | TRBJ1-1 | TRBV27 | CASQQARNTEAFF | TGTGCCAGCCAACAGGCTCGGAACACTGAAGCTTTCTTT
once | TRBD2 | TRBJ2-5 | TRBV4-1 | CASSQDGTSVQETQYF | TGCGCCAGCAGCCAAGACGGGACTAGCGTACAAGAGACCCAGTACTTC
- | TRBD2 | TRBJ2-5 | TRBV10-2 | CASQAGEETQYF | TGCGCCAGCCAAGCGGGGGAAGAGACCCAGTACTTC
- | TRBD2 | TRBJ2-3 | TRBV15 | CATSRLAGATDTQYF | TGTGCCACCAGCAGACTAGCGGGGGCGACAGATACGCAGTATTTT
few | - | TRBJ2-3 | TRBV14 | CASSQVGTDTQYF | TGTGCCAGCAGCCAAGTCGGCACAGATACGCAGTATTTT
- | TRBD1 | TRBJ1-2 | TRBV27 | CASSRGTGGPWGYTF | TGTGCCAGCAGTCGTGGGACAGGGGGTCCCTGGGGCTACACCTTC
- | - | TRBJ1-6 | TRBV19 | CASSIGPGTRSYNSPLHF | TGTGCCAGTAGTATTGGGCCAGGTACTCGCTCCTATAATTCACCCCTCCACTTT
- | - | TRBJ2-2 | TRBV13 | CASSSFGSGIRELFF | TGTGCCAGCAGCTCATTCGGGTCAGGGATCCGGGAGCTGTTTTTT
- | - | TRBJ1-5 | TRBV18 | CASSPGGLQPQHF | TGTGCCAGCTCCCCCGGGGGATTGCAGCCCCAGCATTTT
- | - | TRBJ2-1 | TRBV7-6 | CASSHRDYEQFF | TGTGCCAGCAGCCACAGGGATTATGAGCAGTTCTTC
once | - | TRBJ1-3 | TRBV2 | CASIAPGSGNTIYF | TGTGCCAGCATAGCCCCGGGGTCGGGAAACACCATATATTTT
- | - | TRBJ2-1 | TRBV9 | CASSVPLADSSYNEQFF | TGTGCCAGCAGCGTACCCTTAGCGGATAGCTCCTACAATGAGCAGTTCTTC
few | TRBD1 | TRBJ2-7 | TRBV27 | CASSLGTATYEQYF | TGTGCCAGCAGTTTAGGGACAGCGACCTACGAGCAGTACTTC
- | - | TRBJ2-2 | TRBV21-1 | CASSKRGVGHLFGELFF | TGTGCCAGCAGCAAACGGGGGGTTGGCCACTTATTCGGGGAGCTGTTTTTT
- | - | TRBJ2-7 | TRBV7-9 | CASSPSLVGQGPHSYEQYF | TGTGCCAGCAGCCCTAGTCTGGTTGGGCAGGGGCCTCACTCCTACGAGCAGTACTTC
- | - | TRBJ1-3 | TRBV5-1 | CASSLGLGGYSGNTIYF | TGCGCCAGCAGCTTGGGCCTGGGGGGGTACTCTGGAAACACCATATATTTT
- | - | TRBJ1-1 | TRBV19 | CASSISPTAGTEAFF | TGTGCCAGTAGTATATCCCCCACTGCGGGGACTGAAGCTTTCTTT
once | - | TRBJ2-7 | TRBV7-2 | CASSLEIEGTYEQYF | TGTGCCAGCAGCTTAGAAATAGAGGGTACCTACGAGCAGTACTTC
- | - | TRBJ2-1 | TRBV6-1 | CASTGDWSSYNEQFF | TGTGCCAGCACCGGAGACTGGAGCTCCTACAATGAGCAGTTCTTC
- | - | TRBJ2-7 | TRBV5-6 | CASSLGQDYEQYF | TGTGCCAGCAGCTTGGGACAGGACTACGAGCAGTACTTC
- | TRBD2 | TRBJ2-5 | TRBV4-1 | CASSQDWVGGALWKTQYF | TGCGCCAGCAGCCAAGATTGGGTCGGGGGGGCCCTTTGGAAGACCCAGTACTTC
once | - | TRBJ2-2 | TRBV10-3 | CAISDSSGELFF | TGTGCCATCAGTGACTCGTCCGGGGAGCTGTTTTTT
- | TRBD2 | TRBJ2-7 | TRBV11-2 | CASSLRSGLAATVGYEQYF | TGTGCCAGCAGCTTACGGTCGGGACTAGCGGCAACCGTCGGCTACGAGCAGTACTTC
- | - | TRBJ1-5 | TRBV13 | CASSLSGVRDQPQHF | TGTGCCAGCAGCTTATCAGGGGTCAGGGATCAGCCCCAGCATTTT
- | TRBD2 | TRBJ2-5 | TRBV13 | CASSLPSGAQETQYF | TGTGCCAGCAGCTTACCTAGCGGGGCCCAAGAGACCCAGTACTTC
- | TRBD1 | TRBJ2-2 | TRBV9 | CASSIRQGAGELFF | TGTGCCAGCAGCATTAGACAGGGCGCCGGGGAGCTGTTTTTT
- | TRBD1 | TRBJ2-2 | TRBV2 | CAIEKGATGELFF | TGTGCCATAGAGAAGGGGGCCACCGGGGAGCTGTTTTTT
- | - | TRBJ1-1 | TRBV5-1 | CASSPGMNTEAFF | TGCGCCAGCAGCCCCGGTATGAACACTGAAGCTTTCTTT
- | - | TRBJ2-7 | TRBV19 | CASSGQVLSYEQYF | TGTGCCAGTAGTGGCCAGGTCTTATCCTACGAGCAGTACTTC
- | - | TRBJ2-7 | TRBV6-5 | CASKGQWASYEQYF | TGTGCCAGCAAAGGACAGTGGGCCTCCTACGAGCAGTACTTC
- | TRBD2 | TRBJ2-7 | TRBV6-1 | CASSDLAGGPYEQYF | TGTGCCAGCTCAGACCTAGCGGGGGGGCCCTACGAGCAGTACTTC
- | TRBD1 | TRBJ1-5 | TRBV6-6 | CASYVGGGQPQHF | TGTGCCAGCTATGTAGGGGGCGGTCAGCCCCAGCATTTT
- | - | TRBJ1-1 | TRBV7-9 | CASSPLSQAFF | TGTGCCAGCAGCCCCCTTAGTCAAGCTTTCTTT
- | TRBD2 | TRBJ2-5 | TRBV5-1 | CASSLGNSGGAEETQYF | TGCGCCAGCAGCTTGGGAAATAGCGGGGGGGCCGAGGAGACCCAGTACTTC
- | TRBD2 | TRBJ2-3 | TRBV11-2 | CASSLWGGGASTDTQYF | TGTGCCAGCAGCTTATGGGGCGGGGGAGCTAGCACAGATACGCAGTATTTT
- | - | TRBJ2-7 | TRBV27 | CATGPGNSYEQYF | TGTGCCACCGGACCCGGGAACTCCTACGAGCAGTACTTC
few | - | TRBJ1-1 | TRBV30 | CAWSVSSGMNTEAFF | TGTGCCTGGAGTGTCTCCTCGGGGATGAACACTGAAGCTTTCTTT